This passage covers 4 T cell receptor beta chains from one sample sequenced in a study of cytomegalovirus exposure and HLA in healthy donors. The PCR used 60 Vbeta and 13 Jbeta primers. Measured with immunoSEQ multiplex PCR; TCRdb has only the in-frame clones, and not every one. The sample has 110,000 to 150,000 clones. Sequences were obtained from PBMCs. The receptor source for this set is a man aged 35-49 years in good health and CMV-seronegative.

The chain links TRBV11-3 to TRBJ2-7; maybe TRBD1 (6 bases). The germline V gene has CDR1 SGHNT and CDR2 YENEEA. Trimming took off 5 bases at V and 5 bases at J, with 22 bases between the two ends. The CDR3 covers 16 residues. Here the CDR3 reads CASSRDSARGVHEQYF. The CDR3 nucleotides are TGTGCCAGCAGCCGAGATTCTGCCAGGGGAGTCCACGAGCAGTACTTC.

This chain connects TRBV15 to TRBJ2-7, with 9 bases matching TRBD1. V gave up 4 bases and J gave up 7 bases; unmatched junction bases: 8. Per germline, CDR1 LNHNV and CDR2 YYDKDF (reference sequence). The CDR3 contains 14 residues. The CDR3 nucleotides are TGTGCCACCAGCACGTGGGACAGGGCTCGGGAGCAGTACTTC. Its translation is CATSTWDRAREQYF.

The CDR3 coding sequence is TGTGCCAGCAGTTTATGGGGGACAGGGGGAGGGACTGAAGCTTTCTTT. It encodes CASSLWGTGGGTEAFF. This chain links TRBV28 with TRBJ1-1, with 11 bases matching TRBD1. The CDR3 runs 16 residues. Per the germline V gene, CDR1 is MDHEN and CDR2 is SYDVKM. Unmatched junction bases numbered 5, after V lost 0 bases and J lost 5 bases.

The chain links TRBV5-4 to TRBJ2-5; 11 bases fit TRBD2. Germline CDR1 SGHNT, CDR2 YYREEE (reference sequence). The CDR3 runs 16 residues. Trimming cost V 2 bases and J 5 bases; bases outside gene matches: 8. In DNA form, the CDR3 reads TGTGCCAGCAGCTTACTAGCGGGGGCCGGCGGGGAGACCCAGTACTTC. It codes for CASSLLAGAGGETQYF.